One sample yielded the 28 T cell receptor beta chains listed below, sequenced in a study of identical twins. TCRdb re-derived calls from the 5' RACE reads in MiXCR, one entry per CDR3 protein. The table records 450,000 or so distinct CDR3 sequences, approximately 15% of them present only once. Separately, the same data were catalogued under a study of yellow fever vaccine responses in identical twins.

Sequences were obtained from CD4+ T cells sorted from blood. The receptors were sampled from a young woman in good health.

This chain uses TRBV4-3 with TRBJ2-7; D possibly corresponds to TRBD1 (6 bases). The germline V gene has CDR1 LGHNA and CDR2 YSLEER. V gave up 1 base and J gave up 6 bases, with 19 bases separating them. The CDR3 sequence is 16 residues long. This CDR3 reads CASSQVPGASRAEQYF. CDR3 sequence (DNA): TGCGCCAGCAGCCAAGTCCCAGGGGCCAGCAGGGCCGAGCAGTACTTC.

The gene calls are TRBV20-1 and TRBJ2-1; 9 bases are shared with TRBD2. Germline-derived CDR1 and CDR2 are DFQATT and SNEGSKA (reference sequence). This CDR3 is 16 amino acids long. V was pared by 1 base and J by 4 bases, with 8 bases of the junction left unmatched. This chain's CDR3 is CSARVASGDEYNEQFF. Written as DNA, the CDR3 is TGCAGTGCTAGAGTGGCTAGCGGGGATGAGTACAATGAGCAGTTCTTC.

For this clonotype: One end of the junction fails to match germline, which may point to a read error. This chain joins TRBV6-1 and TRBJ1-6, with D maybe TRBD1 (5 bases). Germline values: CDR1 MNHNS, CDR2 SASEGT. CDR3 length: 13 amino acids. The DNA of the CDR3 is TGTGCCAGCAGGGGGGGTAACTATTCACCCCCCCACTTT. Encoded protein: CASRGGNYSPPHF.

Only a few counts were recorded for this clonotype. The chain couples TRBV20-1 to TRBJ2-7; 8 bases are a match to TRBD1. This CDR3 comprises 14 residues. The V and J ends lost 6 bases and 5 bases, in that order; junction bases with no gene match: 12. Germline loops: CDR1 DFQATT, CDR2 SNEGSKA (reference sequence). CDR3 amino acids: CSARGIQGVNEQYF. The CDR3 region has the DNA TGCAGTGCACGAGGGATACAGGGGGTAAACGAGCAGTACTTC.

The CDR3, as DNA: TGTGCCAGCAGTTTATTGGGACCGGGGACCCAGTACTTC. This translates into CASSLLGPGTQYF. The rearrangement links TRBV28 to TRBJ2-5; the D gene could be TRBD1 or TRBD2 (5 bases each). This CDR3 is 13 amino acids long. CDR1 is MDHEN and CDR2 is SYDVKM in the germline V gene. Trimming shortened V by 1 base and J by 7 bases, and 10 bases separated the two germline ends.

This clonotype was counted only a few times. The rearrangement joins TRBV15 to TRBJ2-3, with D perhaps TRBD1 (5 bases). The length of the CDR3 is 14 residues. Germline CDR1 is LNHNV and CDR2 is YYDKDF (reference sequence). Between the trimmed V and J ends, which lost 3 bases and 4 bases, there was a span of 11 bases. CDR3 nucleotide sequence: TGTGCCACCAGCAGCGCGCAGGGCCCAGATACGCAGTATTTT. Translation gives CATSSAQGPDTQYF.

This clonotype was counted only a few times. The rearrangement links TRBV20-1 to TRBJ2-7; 12 bases line up with TRBD2. The J segment lost 8 bases and the V segment lost 3 bases, leaving 5 bases of the junction unmatched. There are 13 residues in the CDR3. Germline loops: CDR1 DFQATT, CDR2 SNEGSKA (reference sequence). CDR3 residues: CSARTSGGNKQYF. The CDR3 nucleotides are TGCAGTGCTAGGACTAGCGGGGGTAACAAGCAGTACTTC.

This clonotype has only a few counts. The chain recombines TRBV3-1 with TRBJ2-1; tentatively, D is TRBD1 (6 bases). Germline CDR1 LGHDT, CDR2 YNNKEL (reference sequence). The CDR3 is 14 residues long. The V end lost 1 base, the J end lost 4 bases, and 8 bases lay between the germline ends. This CDR3 reads CASSQVQGYNEQFF. The CDR3, as DNA: TGTGCCAGCAGCCAAGTACAGGGATACAATGAGCAGTTCTTC.

V gene TRBV11-3 combines with J gene TRBJ2-3, with 9 positions matching TRBD1. Germline trimming cut 5 bases from V and 4 bases from J; bases unmatched to any gene: 7. The CDR3 has 15 residues. Germline V gives CDR1 SGHNT, CDR2 YENEEA. The CDR3 nucleotides are TGTGCCAGCAGCCCGGGACAGGGACAATCAGATACGCAGTATTTT. Encoded protein: CASSPGQGQSDTQYF.

The chain has TRBV7-8 and TRBJ2-7; the D gene is possibly TRBD2 (6 bases). Trimming removed 3 bases at V and 6 bases at J, with 15 bases between. Per germline, CDR1 SGHVS and CDR2 FQNEAQ. CDR3 size: 14 residues. CDR3 DNA sequence: TGTGCCAGCAGCTTCCTTGTCCGGGAGTTCGAGCAGTACTTC. It is translated as CASSFLVREFEQYF.

This clonotype occurred a few times. The V call is TRBV7-2, the J call TRBJ2-1; 11 positions match TRBD2. CDR3 length: 15 amino acids. V shed 0 bases, J shed 7 bases, and the junction held 2 bases outside the gene matches. Per the germline V gene, CDR1 is SGHTA and CDR2 is FQGNSA. The CDR3 DNA follows: TGTGCCAGCAGCTTAGCGGGACTAGCGGTGAATGAGCAGTTCTTC. It encodes CASSLAGLAVNEQFF.

This clonotype was seen a few times. The V and J genes are TRBV6-1 and TRBJ2-6; D may be TRBD2 (5 bases). Trimming left V 8 bases short and J 0 bases short, with 8 bases between. CDR3 length: 14 amino acids. CDR1 is MNHNS, CDR2 SASEGT, per germline. CDR3 nucleotide sequence: TGTGCCAGCTATGGAGGCTCTGGGGCCAACGTCCTGACTTTC. This translates into CASYGGSGANVLTF.

The CDR3, as DNA: TGTGCCAGCAGCTTGGAGGGAGTTGCCAACGAGCAGTACTTC. Amino acid sequence: CASSLEGVANEQYF. The chain is built from TRBV5-5 and TRBJ2-7; D is perhaps TRBD2 (5 bases). Germline CDR1 is SGHKS and CDR2 is YYEKEE (reference sequence). This CDR3 has 14 residues. Trimming took 0 bases from V and 5 from J, leaving 12 bases between them.

The gene calls are TRBV15 and TRBJ2-1; D uncertain. Germline V gene data show CDR1 as LNHNV and CDR2 as YYDKDF (reference sequence). This CDR3 spans 14 amino acids. V was cut by 1 base and J by 7 bases, with 11 bases left in between. In DNA, the CDR3 is TGTGCCACCAGCAGAGTTCCCCCGCGGAATGAGCAGTTCTTC. Amino acids: CATSRVPPRNEQFF.

In its sample, this clonotype was seen many times. This chain links TRBV5-1 with TRBJ2-2; TRBD2 is a possible D gene (6 bases). The CDR3 totals 15 residues. Germline loops: CDR1 SGHRS, CDR2 YFSETQ. Trimming shortened V by 2 bases and J by 6 bases, and 14 bases separated the two germline ends. CDR3 sequence: CASSLREAGAGELFF. Written as DNA, the CDR3 is TGCGCCAGCAGCTTAAGGGAGGCCGGTGCCGGGGAGCTGTTTTTT.

The chain employs TRBV24-1 and TRBJ2-1, with D possibly matching TRBD2 (5 bases). The CDR3 is made up of 14 amino acids. V was trimmed by 3 bases and J by 3 bases, leaving 8 bases between them. Germline V CDR1 and CDR2: KGHDR, SFDVKD. In nucleotides, the CDR3 is TGTGCCACCAGTGATACCCGGGGCTACAATGAGCAGTTCTTC. Encoded protein: CATSDTRGYNEQFF.

The chain links TRBV13 to TRBJ2-4; TRBD1 might be the D (6 bases). This CDR3 is 16 amino acids long. Germline V gene data show CDR1 as PRHDT and CDR2 as FYEKMQ (reference sequence). The ends were cut back, 3 bases at V and 3 bases at J, with 15 bases in the middle. The DNA of the CDR3 is TGTGCCAGCAGCTTTTTTTCAGGGGTCGTCAAAAACATTCAGTACTTC. It is translated as CASSFFSGVVKNIQYF.

The CDR3 loop reads CASSQTVHNQPQHF. DNA for the CDR3: TGTGCCAGCAGCCAAACGGTCCACAATCAGCCCCAGCATTTT. The chain employs TRBV28 and TRBJ1-5, with no clear D. Germline lookup yields CDR1 MDHEN and CDR2 SYDVKM. V gave up 6 bases and J gave up 3 bases, with 12 bases separating them. This CDR3 has 14 amino acids.

This chain links TRBV15 with TRBJ1-1; D gene uncertain. Germline V lookup: CDR1 LNHNV, CDR2 YYDKDF (reference sequence). The CDR3 is made up of 14 amino acids. Trimming took off 5 bases at V and 4 bases at J, with 14 bases between the two ends. The CDR3 region is CATSSLMGTTEAFF. The CDR3, as DNA: TGTGCCACCAGCTCCCTGATGGGTACCACTGAAGCTTTCTTT. The full variable domain, its missing parts supplied by reference TRBV15 and TRBJ1-1, is DAMVIQNPRYQVTQFGKPVTLSCSQTLNHNVMYWYQQKSSQAPKLLFHYYDKDFNNEADTPDNFQSRRPNTSFCFLDIRSPGLGDTAMYLCATSSLMGTTEAFFGQGTRLTVV.

This clonotype was recorded many times. The rearrangement links TRBV25-1 to TRBJ2-4; D may match TRBD1 or TRBD2 (5 bases each). The germline V and J ends were trimmed by 1 base and 9 bases, with 13 bases remaining between them. CDR1 MGHDK and CDR2 SYGVNS come from the germline V gene. CDR3 length equals 14 residues. As DNA, the CDR3 is TGTGCCAGCAGTGAATCGGGGACGGGGTTCATTCAGTACTTC. It encodes CASSESGTGFIQYF.

This chain connects TRBV9 to TRBJ2-1; D remains unclear. The CDR3 has 16 residues. Germline assignment: CDR1 SGDLS and CDR2 YYNGEE. Trimming left V 0 bases short and J 0 bases short, with 10 bases between. The CDR3 reads CASSVESPASYNEQFF. The CDR3 bases are TGTGCCAGCAGCGTAGAATCGCCGGCCTCCTACAATGAGCAGTTCTTC.

This clonotype turned up a few times. The V and J genes are TRBV28 and TRBJ2-5; D is unclear. Germline CDR1 reads MDHEN; CDR2 reads SYDVKM. With 6 bases removed from V and 1 base from J, the gap between germline ends came to 12 bases. The CDR3 has 14 amino acids. The CDR3 nucleotides are TGTGCCAGCAGGAAGAGACGGATCCAAGAGACCCAGTACTTC. Protein sequence: CASRKRRIQETQYF.

The chain couples TRBV7-3 to TRBJ2-2; TRBD1 might be the D (6 bases). Germline assignment: CDR1 SGHTA and CDR2 FQGTGA. The CDR3 totals 17 residues. Trimming cost V 1 base and J 1 base, with 13 bases left between them. CDR3 protein: CASSLIVTGMNTGELFF. In DNA form, the CDR3 reads TGTGCCAGCAGCTTAATAGTGACAGGAATGAACACCGGGGAGCTGTTTTTT.

This clonotype occurred a few times. The DNA for the CDR3 is TGTGCCACCAGGTACGTAGCGGGAGGGTCGAACTCCTACAATGAGCAGTTCTTC. The encoded protein is CATRYVAGGSNSYNEQFF. The V gene is TRBV24-1, the J gene TRBJ2-1, with 11 bases that match TRBD2. The CDR3 is 18 residues long. V lost 7 bases to trimming and J lost 0 bases; unmatched junction nucleotides: 10. CDR1 KGHDR and CDR2 SFDVKD come from the germline V gene.

This chain joins TRBV20-1 and TRBJ2-1; 7 nucleotides line up with TRBD1. In germline, CDR1 is DFQATT, CDR2 SNEGSKA (reference sequence). V was pared by 6 bases and J by 2 bases, with 10 bases of the junction left unmatched. The CDR3 extends over 15 amino acids. CDR3 DNA sequence: TGCAGTGCCCAAAACAGGGGCCTCCCCTACAATGAGCAGTTCTTC. Encoded protein: CSAQNRGLPYNEQFF.

Only a few counts were recorded for this clonotype. The chain joins TRBV3-1 to TRBJ2-7; D remains unclear. The CDR3 contains 13 residues. Trimming shortened V by 4 bases and J by 2 bases, and 9 bases separated the two germline ends. CDR1 is LGHDT, CDR2 YNNKEL, per germline (reference sequence). This CDR3 reads CASSLRSAYEQYF. CDR3 nucleotide sequence: TGTGCCAGCAGCCTACGAAGCGCCTACGAGCAGTACTTC.

This clonotype was observed a handful of times. This chain uses TRBV12-3 or TRBV12-4 with TRBJ2-7, with 10 bases lining up with TRBD1. This CDR3 is built from 15 residues. The V gene end was trimmed by 5 bases and the J gene end by 4 bases; junction bases not matched to a gene: 8. CDR3 sequence reads: CASSPGQGFGYEQYF. CDR3 coding DNA: TGTGCCAGCAGTCCGGGACAGGGGTTCGGTTACGAGCAGTACTTC.

A few counts support this clonotype. The chain carries TRBV6-1 and TRBJ2-5; 9 nucleotides line up with TRBD1. The V gene end was trimmed by 5 bases and the J gene end by 2 bases; junction bases not matched to a gene: 3. The CDR3 runs to 14 residues. The V gene's germline CDR1 is MNHNS and CDR2 SASEGT. CDR3 coding DNA: TGTGCCAGCAGTCGGGGGACAGGGCAAGAGACCCAGTACTTC. This gives the protein CASSRGTGQETQYF.